Following are 8 T cell receptor beta chains from one sample sequenced in a study of immune evolution from preneoplasia to lung adenocarcinoma. Libraries were prepared by immunoSEQ multiplex PCR; TCRdb keeps only in-frame clonotypes and omits some of them. The table has roughly 13,000 clones, 75% to 85% seen once; the top ten hold 4% to 5%. Source material: FFPE minimally invasive lung adenocarcinoma tissue. Every receptor here comes from a person aged 70 to 85 with lung adenocarcinoma.

The chain employs TRBV29-1 and TRBJ2-5; 8 bases are a match to TRBD2. Germline values: CDR1 SQVTM, CDR2 ANQGSEA. V gave up 3 bases and J gave up 2 bases; unmatched junction bases: 5. The CDR3 contains 14 residues. The CDR3 spells CSVEPGTSQETQYF. The CDR3 DNA sequence: TGCAGCGTTGAGCCCGGGACTAGTCAAGAGACCCAGTACTTC.

CDR3 residues: CASSLRAVNTEAFF. For the CDR3, the DNA is TGTGCCAGCAGCTTACGGGCGGTGAACACTGAAGCTTTCTTT. The chain is built from TRBV7-8 and TRBJ1-1; the D is unclear. V gave up 2 bases and J gave up 0 bases, with 7 bases separating them. The length of the CDR3 is 14 residues. From germline, CDR1 is SGHVS and CDR2 FQNEAQ.

This clone was observed a few times. The rearrangement links TRBV11-3 to TRBJ2-3; D unclear. The V end was cut by 0 bases, the J end by 7 bases, with 8 bases between. This CDR3 has 13 residues. CDR1 SGHNT and CDR2 YENEEA come from the germline V gene. CDR3 sequence (DNA): TGTGCCAGCAGCTTAGAGATCCAGCATACGCAGTATTTT. Its translation is CASSLEIQHTQYF.

This clone has a single count. V gene TRBV7-9 combines with J gene TRBJ2-3; TRBD2 is a possible D gene (5 bases). Trimming cost V 7 bases and J 0 bases, with 11 bases left between them. From germline, CDR1 is SEHNR and CDR2 FQNEAQ (reference sequence). The CDR3 spans 14 residues. The CDR3 sequence: CASTAGTSTDTQYF. The CDR3 region has the DNA TGTGCCAGCACGGCGGGTACTAGCACAGATACGCAGTATTTT.

The chain combines TRBV7-2 with TRBJ2-7, with 8 bases matching TRBD1. The V and J ends lost 3 bases and 7 bases, in that order; junction bases with no gene match: 5. The CDR3 spans 13 residues. The germline V gene encodes CDR1 SGHTA and CDR2 FQGNSA. CDR3 sequence (DNA): TGTGCCAGCAGCTTCTACAGGGGGGTAGAGCAGTACTTC. This sequence encodes CASSFYRGVEQYF.

The rearrangement links TRBV2 to TRBJ1-2; tentatively, D is TRBD1 (5 bases). The V gene's germline CDR1 is SNHLY and CDR2 FYNNEI. This CDR3 comprises 14 residues. Trimming removed 7 bases at V and 7 bases at J, with 19 bases between. The CDR3 DNA reads TGTGCCAGCACCGACGACAGACTATGGACTGGCTACACCTTC. Translated: CASTDDRLWTGYTF.

V usage is TRBV28 and J usage is TRBJ2-1; D not certain. Germline loops: CDR1 MDHEN, CDR2 SYDVKM. V dropped 3 bases and J dropped 5 bases, with 8 bases sitting between them. This CDR3 comprises 13 residues. The CDR3 bases are TGTGCCAGCAGTTTGCAGAGACACAATGAGCAGTTCTTC. Translation: CASSLQRHNEQFF. The full variable domain, in which reference TRBV28 and TRBJ2-1 provide the parts outside the CDR3, is DVKVTQSSRYLVKRTGEKVFLECVQDMDHENMFWYRQDPGLGLRLIYFSYDVKMKEKGDIPEGYSVSREKKERFSLILESASTNQTSMYLCASSLQRHNEQFFGPGTRLTVL.

This clone is medium-sized. The chain uses TRBV19 and TRBJ1-6; 7 positions agree with TRBD1. CDR3 size: 14 residues. CDR1 LNHDA and CDR2 SQIVND come from the germline V gene (reference sequence). The V and J ends lost 7 bases and 7 bases, in that order; junction bases with no gene match: 7. CDR3: CASTDRAENSPLHF. DNA of the CDR3: TGTGCCAGTACCGACAGGGCGGAAAATTCACCCCTCCACTTT.